This TCR beta chain was retrieved from a study of cytomegalovirus exposure and HLA in healthy donors. Study-wide results and limits: Follow-up analysis later connected one missense variant in DCLRE1C with trimming of TCR beta V- and J-genes. The later analysis indicated that the majority of CMV-associated TCR beta chains appeared HLA-restricted. There were 150 to 200 TCR beta chains listed as cytomegalovirus-associated.

This clone showed up just a few times. Its cognate antigen is unknown. With 60 Vbeta and 13 Jbeta primers, the PCR was carried out. Original data processing: Unique TCR beta chains totaled roughly 81 million in a later count, with roughly 11 million of them shared. Some clones are missing from TCRdb's copy, which holds only in-frame ones; the method was immunoSEQ multiplex PCR. Clonal size and the V and J genes are those of that table, whereas D and trimming came from the DNA. This sample has 100,000 to 150,000 clones; 15% to 20% occur once, and the top ten carry approximately 2.9%. Sequenced: PBMCs. This receptor was taken from a female donor in good health and CMV-seropositive.

The CDR3 reads CASGTSGRGEGRETQYF. In DNA form, the CDR3 reads TGTGCCAGCGGGACTAGCGGGAGAGGGGAGGGAAGGGAGACCCAGTACTTC. This rearrangement joins TRBV28 to TRBJ2-5; 14 nucleotides match TRBD2. V lost 8 bases to trimming and J lost 5 bases; unmatched junction nucleotides: 13. Germline V lookup: CDR1 MDHEN, CDR2 SYDVKM. This CDR3 region has 17 residues.